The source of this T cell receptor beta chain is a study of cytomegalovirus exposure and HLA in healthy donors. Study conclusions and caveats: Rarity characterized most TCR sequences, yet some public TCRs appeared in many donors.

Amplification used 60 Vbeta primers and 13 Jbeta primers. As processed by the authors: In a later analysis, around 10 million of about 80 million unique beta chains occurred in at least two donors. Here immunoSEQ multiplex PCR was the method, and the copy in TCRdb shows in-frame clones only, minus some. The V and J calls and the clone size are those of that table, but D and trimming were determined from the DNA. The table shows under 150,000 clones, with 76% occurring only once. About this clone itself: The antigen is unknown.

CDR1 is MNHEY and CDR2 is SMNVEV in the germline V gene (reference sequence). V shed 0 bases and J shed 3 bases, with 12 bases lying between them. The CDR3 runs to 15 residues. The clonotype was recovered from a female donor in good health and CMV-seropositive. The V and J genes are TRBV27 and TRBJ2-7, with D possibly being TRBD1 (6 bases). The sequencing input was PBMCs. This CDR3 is CASSLSMGAVYEQYF. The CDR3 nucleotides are TGTGCCAGCAGTTTATCGATGGGGGCAGTCTACGAGCAGTACTTC.